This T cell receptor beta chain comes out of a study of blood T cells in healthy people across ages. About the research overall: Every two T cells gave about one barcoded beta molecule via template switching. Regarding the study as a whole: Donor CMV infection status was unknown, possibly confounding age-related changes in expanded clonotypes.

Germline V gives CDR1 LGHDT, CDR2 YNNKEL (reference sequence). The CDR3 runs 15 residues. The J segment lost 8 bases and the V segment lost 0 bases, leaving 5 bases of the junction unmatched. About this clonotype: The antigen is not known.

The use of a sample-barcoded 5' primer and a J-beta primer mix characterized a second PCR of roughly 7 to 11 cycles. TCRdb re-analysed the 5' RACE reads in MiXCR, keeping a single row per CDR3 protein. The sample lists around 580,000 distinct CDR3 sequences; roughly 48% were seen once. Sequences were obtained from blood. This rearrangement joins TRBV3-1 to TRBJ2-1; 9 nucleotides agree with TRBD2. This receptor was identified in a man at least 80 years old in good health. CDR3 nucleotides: TGTGCCAGCAGCCAAGATATGATAGCGGGAGATGAGCAGTTCTTC. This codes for CASSQDMIAGDEQFF.